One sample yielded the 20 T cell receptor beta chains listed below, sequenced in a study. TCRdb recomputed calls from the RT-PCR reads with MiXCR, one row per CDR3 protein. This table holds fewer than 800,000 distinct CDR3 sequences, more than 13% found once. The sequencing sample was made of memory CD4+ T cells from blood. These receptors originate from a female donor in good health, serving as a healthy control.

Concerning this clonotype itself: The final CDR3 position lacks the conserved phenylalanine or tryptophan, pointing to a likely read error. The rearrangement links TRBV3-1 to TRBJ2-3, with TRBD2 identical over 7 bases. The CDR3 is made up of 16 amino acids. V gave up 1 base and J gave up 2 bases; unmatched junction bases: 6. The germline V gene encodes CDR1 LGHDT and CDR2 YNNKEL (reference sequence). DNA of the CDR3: TGTGCCAGCAGCCAAGTGACCGGGAGGTACACAGATACGCAGTATCTT. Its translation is CASSQVTGRYTDTQYL.

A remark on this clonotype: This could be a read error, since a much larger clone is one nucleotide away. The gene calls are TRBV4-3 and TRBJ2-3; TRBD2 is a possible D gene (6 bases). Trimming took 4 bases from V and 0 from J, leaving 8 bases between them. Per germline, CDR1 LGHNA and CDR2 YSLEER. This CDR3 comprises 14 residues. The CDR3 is CASSRLGSTDTQYF. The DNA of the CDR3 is TGCGCCAGCAGCCGACTAGGGAGCACAGATACGCAGTATTTT.

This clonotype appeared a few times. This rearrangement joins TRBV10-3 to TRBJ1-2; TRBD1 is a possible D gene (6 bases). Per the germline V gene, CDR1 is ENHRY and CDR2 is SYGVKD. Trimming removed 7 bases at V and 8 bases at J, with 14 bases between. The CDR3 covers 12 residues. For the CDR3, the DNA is TGTGCCATCAACGGCGATGGGGGCGGCTACACCTTC. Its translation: CAINGDGGGYTF.

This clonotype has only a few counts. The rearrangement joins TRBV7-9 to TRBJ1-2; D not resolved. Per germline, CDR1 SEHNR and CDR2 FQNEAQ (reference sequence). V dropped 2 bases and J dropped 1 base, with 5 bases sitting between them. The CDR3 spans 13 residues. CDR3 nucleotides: TGTGCCAGCAGCTTATCAGATAACTATGGCTACACCTTC. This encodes CASSLSDNYGYTF.

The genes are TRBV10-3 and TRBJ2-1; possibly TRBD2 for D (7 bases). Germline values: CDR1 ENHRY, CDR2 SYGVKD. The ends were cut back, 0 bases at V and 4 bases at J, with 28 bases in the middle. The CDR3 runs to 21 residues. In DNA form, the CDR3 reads TGTGCCATCAGTGAGTCGATGAGCGGGGATCTTCGAGGGGGTTTATACAATGAGCAGTTCTTC. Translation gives CAISESMSGDLRGGLYNEQFF.

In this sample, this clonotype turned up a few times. The CDR3 loop reads CASSFPPGQRAAEQYF. CDR3 sequence (DNA): TGTGCCAGCAGTTTCCCTCCGGGACAAAGGGCGGCGGAGCAGTACTTC. The chain recombines TRBV6-2 or TRBV6-3 with TRBJ2-7; perhaps TRBD1 as D (6 bases). The CDR3 has 16 residues. V lost 4 bases to trimming and J lost 7 bases, with 23 bases between them. From germline, CDR1 is MNHEY and CDR2 SVGEGT.

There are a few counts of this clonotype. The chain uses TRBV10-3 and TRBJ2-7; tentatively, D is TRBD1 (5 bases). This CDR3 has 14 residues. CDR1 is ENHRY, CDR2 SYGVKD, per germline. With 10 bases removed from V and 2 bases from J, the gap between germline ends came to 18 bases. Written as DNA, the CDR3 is TGTGCCACCAAGACAGAGAGATTCACCTACGAGCAGTACTTC. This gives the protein CATKTERFTYEQYF.

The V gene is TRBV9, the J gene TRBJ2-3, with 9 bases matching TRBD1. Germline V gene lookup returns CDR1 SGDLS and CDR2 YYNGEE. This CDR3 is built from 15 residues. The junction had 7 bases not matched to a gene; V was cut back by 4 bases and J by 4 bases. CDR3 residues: CASSPRTGVADTQYF. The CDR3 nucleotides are TGTGCCAGCAGCCCCAGGACAGGGGTTGCAGATACGCAGTATTTT.

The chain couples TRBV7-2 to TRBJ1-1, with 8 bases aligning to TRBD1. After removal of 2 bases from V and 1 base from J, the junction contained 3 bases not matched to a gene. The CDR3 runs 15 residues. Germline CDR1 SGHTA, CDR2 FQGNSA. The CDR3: CASSLTGGQNTEAFF. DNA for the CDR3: TGTGCCAGCAGCTTAACAGGGGGGCAGAACACTGAAGCTTTCTTT.

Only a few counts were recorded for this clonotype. The CDR3: CASSYGAPGQGYEQYF. DNA of the CDR3: TGTGCCAGCAGTTACGGGGCCCCGGGACAGGGCTACGAGCAGTACTTC. The chain has TRBV6-2 or TRBV6-3 and TRBJ2-7; 9 bases fit TRBD1. The CDR3 is 16 residues long. Looked up from germline, CDR1 is MNHEY and CDR2 is SVGEGT. J lost 3 bases, V lost 2 bases, and 8 bases had no gene match.

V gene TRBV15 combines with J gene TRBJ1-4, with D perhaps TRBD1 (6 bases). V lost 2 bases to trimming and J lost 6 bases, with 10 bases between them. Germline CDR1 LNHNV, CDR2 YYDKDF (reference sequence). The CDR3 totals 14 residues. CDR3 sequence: CATSRQGSYEKLFF. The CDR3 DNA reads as TGTGCCACCAGCAGACAGGGGTCGTATGAAAAACTGTTTTTT.

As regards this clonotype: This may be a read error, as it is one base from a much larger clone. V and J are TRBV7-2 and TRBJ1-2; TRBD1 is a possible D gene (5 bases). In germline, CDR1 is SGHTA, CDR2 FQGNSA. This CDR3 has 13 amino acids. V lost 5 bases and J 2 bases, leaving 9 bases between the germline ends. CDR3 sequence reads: CASSAGRNYGYTF. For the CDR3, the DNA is TGTGCCAGCAGCGCGGGACGGAACTATGGCTACACCTTC.

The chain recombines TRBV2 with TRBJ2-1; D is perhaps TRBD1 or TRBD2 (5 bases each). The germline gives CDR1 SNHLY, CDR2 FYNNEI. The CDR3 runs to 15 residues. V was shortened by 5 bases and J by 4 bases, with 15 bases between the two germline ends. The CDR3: CASSRGERGYNEQFF. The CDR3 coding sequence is TGTGCCAGCAGTCGTGGGGAGAGGGGTTACAATGAGCAGTTCTTC.

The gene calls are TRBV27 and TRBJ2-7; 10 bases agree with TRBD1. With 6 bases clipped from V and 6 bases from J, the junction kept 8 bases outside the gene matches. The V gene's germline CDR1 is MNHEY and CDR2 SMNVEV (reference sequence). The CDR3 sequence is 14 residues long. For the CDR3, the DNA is TGTGCCAGCAGGAGAACAGGGACAGGGGTCGAGCAGTACTTC. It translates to CASRRTGTGVEQYF.

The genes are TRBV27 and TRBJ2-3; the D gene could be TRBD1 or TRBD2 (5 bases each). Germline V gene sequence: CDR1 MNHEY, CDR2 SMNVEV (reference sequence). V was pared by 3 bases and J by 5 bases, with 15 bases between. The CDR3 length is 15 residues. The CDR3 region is CASSLLGEQVDTQYF. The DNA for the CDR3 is TGTGCCAGCAGTTTGTTGGGGGAGCAGGTAGATACGCAGTATTTT.

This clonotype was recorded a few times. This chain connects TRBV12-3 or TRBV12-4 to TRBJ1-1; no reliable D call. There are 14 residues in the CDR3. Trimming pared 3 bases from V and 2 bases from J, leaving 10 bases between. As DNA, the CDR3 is TGTGCCAGCAGTTTCCGCTTTGGAAACACTGAAGCTTTCTTT. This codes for CASSFRFGNTEAFF.

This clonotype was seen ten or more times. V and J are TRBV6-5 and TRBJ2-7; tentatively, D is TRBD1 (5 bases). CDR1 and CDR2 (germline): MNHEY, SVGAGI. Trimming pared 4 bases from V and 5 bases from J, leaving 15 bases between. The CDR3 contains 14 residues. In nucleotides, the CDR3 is TGTGCCAGCAGTTCCCCGAGTAGGGGCGACGAGCAGTACTTC. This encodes CASSSPSRGDEQYF.

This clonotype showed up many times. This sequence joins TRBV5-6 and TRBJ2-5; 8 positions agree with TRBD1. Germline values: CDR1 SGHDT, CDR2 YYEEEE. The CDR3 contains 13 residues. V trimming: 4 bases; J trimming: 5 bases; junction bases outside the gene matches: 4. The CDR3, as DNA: TGTGCCAGCAGCAATCAGGGGGCGGAGACCCAGTACTTC. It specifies CASSNQGAETQYF.

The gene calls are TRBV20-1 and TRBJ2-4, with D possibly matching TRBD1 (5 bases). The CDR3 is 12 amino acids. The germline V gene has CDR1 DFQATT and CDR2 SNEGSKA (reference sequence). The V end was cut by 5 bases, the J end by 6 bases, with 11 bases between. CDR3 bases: TGCAGTGCTGGGCAGGGAACAAACATTCAGTACTTC. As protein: CSAGQGTNIQYF.

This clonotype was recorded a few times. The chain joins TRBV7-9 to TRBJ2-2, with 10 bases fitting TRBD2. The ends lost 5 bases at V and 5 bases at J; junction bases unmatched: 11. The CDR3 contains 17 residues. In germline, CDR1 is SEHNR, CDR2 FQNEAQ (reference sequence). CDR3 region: CASSVVGPGLATGELFF. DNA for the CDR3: TGTGCCAGCAGCGTTGTAGGCCCGGGACTAGCGACCGGGGAGCTGTTTTTT.